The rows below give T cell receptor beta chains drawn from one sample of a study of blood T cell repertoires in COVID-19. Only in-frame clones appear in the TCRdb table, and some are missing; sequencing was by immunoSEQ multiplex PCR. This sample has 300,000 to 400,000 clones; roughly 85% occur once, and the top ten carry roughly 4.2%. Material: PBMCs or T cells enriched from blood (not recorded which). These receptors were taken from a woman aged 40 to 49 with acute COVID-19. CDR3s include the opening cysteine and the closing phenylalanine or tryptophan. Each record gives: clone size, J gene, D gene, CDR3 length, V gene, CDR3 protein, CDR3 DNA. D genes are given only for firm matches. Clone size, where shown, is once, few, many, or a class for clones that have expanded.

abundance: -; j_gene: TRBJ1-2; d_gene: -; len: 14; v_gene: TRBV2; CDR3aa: CASSEMPGAGGYTF; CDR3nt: TGTGCCAGCAGTGAAATGCCAGGGGCTGGGGGCTACACCTTC
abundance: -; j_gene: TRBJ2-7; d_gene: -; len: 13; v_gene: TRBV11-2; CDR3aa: CASRTPGSYEQYF; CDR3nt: TGTGCCAGCAGGACCCCAGGCAGCTACGAGCAGTACTTC
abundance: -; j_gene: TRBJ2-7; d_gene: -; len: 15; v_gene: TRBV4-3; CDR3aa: CASSQEARGMGEQYF; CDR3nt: TGCGCCAGCAGCCAAGAGGCCAGGGGAATGGGCGAGCAGTACTTC
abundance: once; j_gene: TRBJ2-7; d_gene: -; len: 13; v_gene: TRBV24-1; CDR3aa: CATSDFRGIEQYF; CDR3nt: TGTGCCACCAGTGATTTCCGGGGGATCGAGCAGTACTTC
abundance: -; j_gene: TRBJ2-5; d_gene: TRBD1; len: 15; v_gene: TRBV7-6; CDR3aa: CASSFGTGVQETQYF; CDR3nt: TGTGCCAGCAGCTTCGGGACAGGCGTGCAAGAGACCCAGTACTTC
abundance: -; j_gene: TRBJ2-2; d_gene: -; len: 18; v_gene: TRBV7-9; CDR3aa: CASSLPVGGGANTGELFF; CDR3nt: TGTGCCAGCAGCCTCCCGGTAGGGGGCGGGGCGAACACCGGGGAGCTGTTTTTT
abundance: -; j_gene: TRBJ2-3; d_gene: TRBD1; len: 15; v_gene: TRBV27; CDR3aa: CASSFGTGGKDTQYF; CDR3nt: TGTGCCAGCAGTTTCGGGACAGGGGGTAAAGATACGCAGTATTTT
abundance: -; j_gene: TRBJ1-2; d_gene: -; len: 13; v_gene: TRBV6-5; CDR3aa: CASRPGHLYGYTF; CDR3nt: TGTGCCAGCAGACCCGGACACCTCTATGGCTACACCTTC
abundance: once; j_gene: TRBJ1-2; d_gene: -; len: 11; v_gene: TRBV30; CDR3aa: CAWSPPPADTF; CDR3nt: TGTGCCTGGAGCCCTCCGCCGGCGGATACCTTC
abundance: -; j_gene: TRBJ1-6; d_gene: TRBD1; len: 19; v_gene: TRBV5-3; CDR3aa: CARSLWDRGGSSYNSPLHF; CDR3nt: TGTGCCAGAAGCTTGTGGGACAGGGGCGGAAGCTCCTATAATTCACCCCTCCACTTT
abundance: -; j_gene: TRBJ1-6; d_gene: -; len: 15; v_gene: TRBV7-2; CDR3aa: CASSLGTGMNSPLHF; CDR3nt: TGTGCCAGCAGCTTAGGTACAGGGATGAATTCACCCCTCCACTTT
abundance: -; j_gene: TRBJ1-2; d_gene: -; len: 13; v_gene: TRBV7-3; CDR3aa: CASSLSQNYGYTF; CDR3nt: TGTGCCAGCAGCTTAAGTCAGAACTATGGCTACACCTTC
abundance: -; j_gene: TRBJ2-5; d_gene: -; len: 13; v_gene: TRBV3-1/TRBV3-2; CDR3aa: CASSQAGKETQYF; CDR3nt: TGTGCCAGCAGCCAAGCCGGGAAAGAGACCCAGTACTTC
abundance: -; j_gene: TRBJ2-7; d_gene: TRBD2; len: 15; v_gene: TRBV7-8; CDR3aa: CASSFGRGGAYEQYF; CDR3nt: TGTGCCAGCAGCTTTGGTCGGGGGGGTGCCTACGAGCAGTACTTC
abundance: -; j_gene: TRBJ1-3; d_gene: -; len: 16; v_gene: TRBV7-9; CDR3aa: CASSPKGSPSGNTIYF; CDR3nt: TGTGCCAGCAGCCCCAAGGGGTCCCCCTCTGGAAACACCATATATTTT
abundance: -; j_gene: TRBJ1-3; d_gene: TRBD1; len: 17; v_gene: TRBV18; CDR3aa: CASSPGTGGPSGNTIYF; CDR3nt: TGTGCCAGCTCACCAGGGACAGGGGGACCGTCTGGAAACACCATATATTTT
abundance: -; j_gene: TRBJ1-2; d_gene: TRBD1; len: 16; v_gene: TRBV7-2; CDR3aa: CASSLASGGNGYGYTF; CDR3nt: TGTGCCAGCAGCTTAGCCTCAGGGGGGAATGGCTATGGCTACACCTTC
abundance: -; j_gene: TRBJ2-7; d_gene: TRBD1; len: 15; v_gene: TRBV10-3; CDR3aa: CAISDLGQASYEQYF; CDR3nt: TGTGCCATCAGTGACCTGGGACAGGCTTCCTACGAGCAGTACTTC
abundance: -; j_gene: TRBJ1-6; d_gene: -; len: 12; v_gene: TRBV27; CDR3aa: CASSSSVSPLHF; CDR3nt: TGTGCCAGCAGTTCGTCCGTTTCACCCCTCCACTTT
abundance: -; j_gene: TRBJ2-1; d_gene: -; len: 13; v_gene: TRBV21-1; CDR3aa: CAVVSPSYNEQFF; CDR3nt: TGTGCCGTAGTTTCCCCATCCTACAATGAGCAGTTCTTC
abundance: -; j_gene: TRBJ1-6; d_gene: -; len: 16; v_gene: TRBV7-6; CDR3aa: CASSLGPGEHNSPLHF; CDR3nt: TGTGCCAGCAGCTTAGGGCCAGGGGAGCATAATTCACCCCTCCACTTT
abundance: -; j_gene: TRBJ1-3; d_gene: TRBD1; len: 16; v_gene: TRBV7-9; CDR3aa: CASRQSTGASGNTIYF; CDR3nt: TGTGCCAGCAGACAATCCACAGGGGCCTCTGGAAACACCATATATTTT
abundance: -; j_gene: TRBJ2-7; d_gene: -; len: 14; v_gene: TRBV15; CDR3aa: CATSRGGSSYEQYF; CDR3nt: TGTGCCACCAGCAGAGGCGGAAGCTCCTACGAGCAGTACTTC
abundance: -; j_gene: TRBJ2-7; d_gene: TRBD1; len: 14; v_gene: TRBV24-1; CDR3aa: CATPQDRVLGEQYF; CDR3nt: TGTGCCACCCCCCAGGACAGGGTCCTAGGCGAGCAGTACTTC
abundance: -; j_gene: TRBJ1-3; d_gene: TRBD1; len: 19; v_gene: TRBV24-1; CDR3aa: CATSVSDRELTCSGNTIYF; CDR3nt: TGTGCCACCAGTGTCTCGGACAGGGAACTTACATGCTCTGGAAACACCATATATTTT
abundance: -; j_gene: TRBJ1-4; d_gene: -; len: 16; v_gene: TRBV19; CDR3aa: CASSNRQGKVGEKLFF; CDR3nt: TGTGCCAGTAGTAACCGGCAGGGTAAGGTGGGCGAAAAACTGTTTTTT
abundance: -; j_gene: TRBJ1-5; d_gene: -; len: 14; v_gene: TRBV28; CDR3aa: CASSLGQGRQPQHF; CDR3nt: TGTGCCAGCAGTTTAGGGCAGGGGCGTCAGCCCCAGCATTTT
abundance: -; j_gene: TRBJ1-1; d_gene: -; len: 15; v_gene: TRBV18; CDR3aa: CASSLKNRVNTEAFF; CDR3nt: TGTGCCAGCTCACTCAAGAACAGGGTGAACACTGAAGCTTTCTTT
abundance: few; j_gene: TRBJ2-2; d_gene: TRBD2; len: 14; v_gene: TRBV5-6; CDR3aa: CASGLAGVAGELFF; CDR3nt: TGTGCCAGCGGGCTAGCGGGGGTCGCCGGGGAGCTGTTTTTT
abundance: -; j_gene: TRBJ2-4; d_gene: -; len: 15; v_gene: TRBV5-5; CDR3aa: CASSPRVSSVNIQYF; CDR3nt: TGTGCCAGCAGCCCCAGGGTTTCAAGTGTGAACATTCAGTACTTC
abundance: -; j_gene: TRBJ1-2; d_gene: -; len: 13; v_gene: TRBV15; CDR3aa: CATSREGDYGYTF; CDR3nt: TGTGCCACCAGTCGGGAGGGGGACTATGGCTACACCTTC
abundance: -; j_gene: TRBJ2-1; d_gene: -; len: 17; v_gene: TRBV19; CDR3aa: CASKSMAGGYSYNEQFF; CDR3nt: TGTGCCAGTAAATCGATGGCGGGCGGGTACTCCTACAATGAGCAGTTCTTC
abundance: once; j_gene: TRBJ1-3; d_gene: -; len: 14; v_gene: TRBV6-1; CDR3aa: CASSESVPGNTIYF; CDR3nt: TGTGCCAGCAGTGAATCGGTACCTGGAAACACCATATATTTT